This T cell receptor (beta chain) is from a study of shared clonotypes between healthy human individuals (dated by TCRdb to about 2020). Study-level background: The cohort comprised a couple of women and a few men aged 18 to 49 years. For each donor, CD4 naive and CD4 memory were each given three plates, CD8 naive was given two plates, and CD8 memory was given one plate. To estimate repertoire size and how much clonotypes are shared between individuals, the study performed deep sequencing of blood TCR repertoires from roughly five healthy adults. To increase sequencing depth and limit assay-specific biases, TCR repertoire library preparation and sequencing were carried out by different laboratories using diverse techniques. Each donor's leukapheresis produced roughly between about 0.8 and 8.9 billion PBMCs. Broader findings and caveats from the paper: Larger estimated clonotype richness was generally found for naive subsets than for memory subsets. Sampling was restricted to blood, and TCR repertoires in tissues likely differ from the TCR repertoires found in blood. Pairwise subsampling indicated that sequencing depth was expected to affect the degree of clonotype sharing among donors. Because the study included a small number of donors, the genetic and exposure-history diversity represented was limited. Higher generation probabilities were observed for clonotypes shared by all four sorted-subset donors than for non-shared clonotypes. Across a few donors, about 4.5% of naive CD4, approximately 3.5% of naive CD8, around 2.1% of memory CD4, and approximately 0.4% of memory CD8 clonotypes were shared. Even with the large sequencing depth, rarefaction of the sorted-subset datasets indicated that sequencing was incomplete.

With respect to this clone: Its recognized antigen is unknown. It has no much larger one-base neighbor in the sample; base qualities were not kept.

The donors were healthy, HIV-negative adults with no recently reported acute infections or vaccinations. All donors were Caucasian adults living in Nashville, Tennessee, USA. CD4+ T cells were enriched by magnetic negative selection, after which naive cells were positively selected on CD45RA and the negative fraction was taken as the memory subset. Blood was collected by leukapheresis, and PBMCs were isolated by Ficoll-Histopaque density gradient centrifugation and then cryopreserved in liquid nitrogen vapor phase. Purity and quantity of every magnetically sorted T cell population were checked by analytical flow cytometry. From each sorted fraction, genomic DNA was isolated and quantified by UV absorbance on a Nanodrop 2000c. TCR CDR3 regions were amplified from genomic DNA by multiplex PCR using the deep immunoSEQ assay. Extracted genomic DNA from each cell subset was spread evenly across all wells of several immunoSEQ 96-well plates, with each plate serving as a replicate. For sorted subsets, 200 to 250 ng of genomic DNA, equivalent to some 30,000 T cell genomes, went into each replicate PCR. Purified libraries were measured with a Qubit 3.0 fluorometer, size-checked on a Bioanalyzer 2100, and measured again with the KAPA Library Quantification kit. Each immunoSEQ 96-well plate was sequenced on its own single-read 150-cycle Illumina NextSeq 550 flow cell. The authors' analysis ran thus. Because only junctional sequences without quality scores were contained in the immunoSEQ output, filtering matching that applied to full-length reads could not be performed. Sequences were annotated with PyIR, a Python wrapper for IgBLAST v1.9, and V/J genes and CDR3 were assigned using IMGT germline references. Reads were removed for weak V/J assignments (E-value above 1e-6), missing CDR3, stop codons, out-of-frame junctions, or ambiguous translated residues. V3J clonotypes were defined as sequences sharing an identical inferred V gene, J gene, and CDR3 amino acid sequence. To compute the percentage overlap between repertoires, the number of shared unique clonotypes was divided by the size of the smaller repertoire. Repertoire richness was assessed with RTK rarefaction, the Chao1 estimator, and Recon v2.1 estimates of unobserved clonotypes. Generation probabilities were computed with OLGA for all TCRbeta clonotypes obtained by the gDNA method from several donors. TCRdb holds this immuneACCESS table with in-frame rearrangements only. Some clones are missing; in checked studies, unresolved V genes explain under half, and the rest has no known cause. V and J calls and clone size are copied from that table; D and trimming were computed from the DNA. The sample includes about 2.4 million clones, with roughly 93% observed a single time. 0.36% of the sample lies in the top ten.

This sequence was found in a man between 18 and 29 years old in good health. Some clones in this sample may be carry-over from other donors' samples. The source material was naive CD4+ T cells from PBMCs. Read against the paper, the sample's cell subset or site label means: CD45RA+ positively selected.

This receptor has the CDR3 CASSHSVENQPQHF. The sequenced DNA is TGTGCCAGCAGCCATTCCGTAGAGAATCAGCCCCAGCATTTT. Rearrangement joined TRBV7-9 to TRBJ1-5, with the D gene not clear enough to name. The CDR3 measures 14 amino acids from cysteine to phenylalanine. The kept DNA is CDR3 alone, 42 bases in frame from the first base. The germline V gene (reference sequence) sets CDR1 to SEHNR and CDR2 to FQNEAQ. The germline ends are 12 bases apart after V is trimmed by 5 bases and J by 4 bases.